One and the same sample provided the 8 T cell receptor beta chains below, sequenced in a study of cytomegalovirus exposure and HLA in healthy donors. Primers included in the PCR were 60 Vbeta and 13 Jbeta primers. The assay was immunoSEQ multiplex PCR, and TCRdb's table has in-frame clones only and misses some. This repertoire shows 120,000 to 150,000 clones, 64% found once; its top ten account for approximately 2.9%. The source material was PBMCs. All receptors come from a woman aged 25 to 39 in good health and CMV-seropositive.

The V gene is TRBV6-1, the J gene TRBJ1-5, with unresolved D. The V and J ends lost 5 bases and 4 bases respectively, with 9 bases between them. Germline values: CDR1 MNHNS, CDR2 SASEGT. This CDR3 is built from 13 residues. The CDR3 sequence is CASSHDGNQPQHF. CDR3 in DNA: TGTGCCAGCAGTCATGACGGGAATCAGCCCCAGCATTTT.

This rearrangement joins TRBV29-1 to TRBJ2-7; 9 positions agree with TRBD2. Germline CDR1 reads SQVTM; CDR2 reads ANQGSEA. The junction had 2 bases not matched to a gene; V was cut back by 7 bases and J by 4 bases. The CDR3 consists of 11 residues. The CDR3 protein is CSGLAGYEQYF. CDR3 in DNA: TGCAGCGGTCTAGCGGGGTACGAGCAGTACTTC.

The CDR3 sequence is CSVRGQSNQPQHF. The CDR3 DNA is TGCAGCGTTCGTGGGCAGAGCAATCAGCCCCAGCATTTT. The rearrangement uses TRBV29-1 and TRBJ1-5; D is ambiguous. Looked up from germline, CDR1 is SQVTM and CDR2 is ANQGSEA. The CDR3 has 13 residues. Trimming removed 5 bases at V and 1 base at J, with 9 bases between.

The rearrangement uses TRBV5-1 and TRBJ2-3, with 8 bases matching TRBD2. The germline CDR1 and CDR2 sequences are SGHRS and YFSETQ. Unmatched junction bases numbered 9, after V lost 4 bases and J lost 5 bases. This CDR3 spans 15 amino acids. In DNA form, the CDR3 reads TGCGCCAGCAGCCGGGAGGGGTTCACGAGAGATACGCAGTATTTT. It encodes CASSREGFTRDTQYF.

The rearrangement joins TRBV2 to TRBJ2-1; 8 bases are a match to TRBD2. Germline V CDR1 and CDR2: SNHLY, FYNNEI. V dropped 7 bases and J dropped 0; count of bases not matched to a gene: 14. The CDR3 runs 18 residues. The CDR3, as DNA: TGTGCCAGCATCGCACCACCCTTTAGCGGGACCTCCTACAATGAGCAGTTCTTC. Translated, it gives CASIAPPFSGTSYNEQFF.

The chain employs TRBV2 and TRBJ2-5; D might be TRBD2 (6 bases). CDR1 and CDR2 from the germline V gene are SNHLY and FYNNEI. Trimming stripped 4 bases from V and 5 bases from J, with 14 bases between. The CDR3 has 14 residues. The CDR3 loop is CASSGLTGVETQYF. The CDR3 nucleotides are TGTGCCAGCAGTGGGCTAACGGGGGTGGAGACCCAGTACTTC.

The rearrangement uses TRBV5-4 and TRBJ2-7, with D maybe TRBD2 (7 bases). CDR1 and CDR2 from the germline V gene are SGHNT and YYREEE (reference sequence). The CDR3 runs to 14 residues. Trimming left V 3 bases short and J 6 bases short, with 16 bases between. The CDR3 DNA reads TGTGCCAGCAGCTCGATCGGACTAGGGGGCGAGCAGTACTTC. This codes for CASSSIGLGGEQYF.

CDR3 loop: CASSKTGTANNEQFF. The CDR3, as DNA: TGTGCCAGCAGTAAAACCGGGACAGCAAACAATGAGCAGTTCTTC. This chain connects TRBV28 to TRBJ2-1; the match to TRBD1 covers 7 bases. V lost 5 bases and J lost 5; bases outside the gene matches: 9. CDR1 MDHEN and CDR2 SYDVKM come from the germline V gene. CDR3 length: 15 amino acids.